The 11 T cell receptor beta chains listed next were all sequenced from one sample in a study of shared clonotypes between healthy human individuals. Here immunoSEQ multiplex PCR was the method, and the copy in TCRdb shows in-frame clones only, minus some. The profile shows around 450,000 clones, more than 75% of them singletons. The sequenced sample consisted of PBMCs. The receptor source for this set is a middle-aged woman in good health. Some clones in this sample may be carry-over from other donors' samples.

CDR3 sequence (DNA): TGTGCCAGCAGTTCCCCCGGGACAGGGAATCAGCCCCAGCATTTT. Its translation is CASSSPGTGNQPQHF. The V gene is TRBV28, the J gene TRBJ1-5, with TRBD1 matching over 9 bases. Germline CDR1 is MDHEN and CDR2 is SYDVKM. Losses at the gene ends were 4 bases for V and 4 bases for J; bases not matched to a gene: 5. This CDR3 is built from 15 residues.

The chain couples TRBV19 to TRBJ1-5; TRBD1 might be the D (5 bases). Trimming removed 5 bases at V and 7 bases at J, with 9 bases between. This CDR3 is 12 amino acids long. Germline V lookup: CDR1 LNHDA, CDR2 SQIVND (reference sequence). The chain's CDR3 is CASSPRDQPQHF. The CDR3 nucleotides read TGTGCCAGTAGTCCCCGGGACCAGCCCCAGCATTTT.

The chain couples TRBV5-1 to TRBJ2-3; perhaps TRBD1 as D (6 bases). The CDR3 has 14 amino acids. With 2 bases removed from V and 5 bases from J, the gap between germline ends came to 12 bases. Germline-derived CDR1 and CDR2 are SGHRS and YFSETQ. CDR3 loop: CASSLGGVEDTQYF. In DNA, the CDR3 is TGCGCCAGCAGCTTAGGGGGAGTAGAAGATACGCAGTATTTT. The full variable domain, completed using reference TRBV5-1 and TRBJ2-3, is KAGVTQTPRYLIKTRGQQVTLSCSPISGHRSVSWYQQTPGQGLQFLFEYFSETQRNKGNFPGRFSGRQFSNSRSEMNVSTLELGDSALYLCASSLGGVEDTQYFGPGTRLTVL.

The chain recombines TRBV19 with TRBJ2-1; 8 bases fit TRBD2. The V gene end was trimmed by 4 bases and the J gene end by 3 bases; junction bases not matched to a gene: 8. CDR3 length: 16 amino acids. Germline values: CDR1 LNHDA, CDR2 SQIVND (reference sequence). The DNA of the CDR3 is TGTGCCAGTAGTACCCGAGCGGGAGTGCGCTACAATGAGCAGTTCTTC. Protein sequence: CASSTRAGVRYNEQFF.

V usage is TRBV2 and J usage is TRBJ1-1; D perhaps matches TRBD1 (5 bases). The CDR3 length is 12 residues. Per germline, CDR1 SNHLY and CDR2 FYNNEI. Trimming shortened V by 6 bases and J by 9 bases, and 14 bases separated the two germline ends. DNA for the CDR3: TGTGCCAGCAGCCGGGACGTGAGACAAGCTTTCTTT. Its translation is CASSRDVRQAFF.

The chain is built from TRBV7-6 and TRBJ1-5; D gene uncertain. Germline loops: CDR1 SGHVS, CDR2 FNYEAQ. Trimming stripped 0 bases from V and 7 bases from J, with 10 bases between. The length of the CDR3 is 14 residues. In DNA, the CDR3 is TGTGCCAGCAGCTTAGCCCGGGGAGGCCAGCCCCAGCATTTT. Its protein product is CASSLARGGQPQHF.

This chain links TRBV7-6 with TRBJ1-4; D not certain. The CDR3 loop spans 14 amino acids. Germline loops: CDR1 SGHVS, CDR2 FNYEAQ. Trimming took 5 bases from V and 6 from J, leaving 13 bases between them. The CDR3 here is CASSPYGVDEKLFF. CDR3 in DNA: TGTGCCAGCAGCCCGTATGGGGTTGATGAAAAACTGTTTTTT.

This chain joins TRBV7-3 and TRBJ1-1; the D gene is possibly TRBD1 (6 bases). CDR3 length: 15 residues. Trimming left V 1 base short and J 4 bases short, with 13 bases between. Per germline, CDR1 SGHTA and CDR2 FQGTGA. This chain's CDR3 is CASSLNGGVSTEAFF. The CDR3 DNA is TGTGCCAGCAGCTTAAACGGGGGCGTAAGCACTGAAGCTTTCTTT.

Regarding this clone: This sample also contains other DNA sequences that code for the same CDR3. CDR3 coding DNA: TGTGCCAGCAGCCTCGACAGGGCCTATGGCTACACCTTC. Protein product: CASSLDRAYGYTF. The J gene is TRBJ1-2, the V gene TRBV5-5; 7 nucleotides line up with TRBD1. This CDR3 contains 13 residues. Germline CDR1 and CDR2: SGHKS and YYEKEE (reference sequence). Trimming cost V 4 bases and J 4 bases; bases outside gene matches: 4. Full variable domain (outside the CDR3, taken from reference TRBV5-5 and TRBJ1-2): DAGVTQSPTHLIKTRGQQVTLRCSPISGHKSVSWYQQVLGQGPQFIFQYYEKEERGRGNFPDRFSARQFPNYSSELNVNALLLGDSALYLCASSLDRAYGYTFGSGTRLTVV.

The chain combines TRBV7-2 with TRBJ2-1; 14 positions match TRBD2. CDR3 length: 19 residues. V lost 7 bases and J lost 1; bases outside the gene matches: 12. Germline V lookup: CDR1 SGHTA, CDR2 FQGNSA. CDR3 residues: CASTLDPGTSGRSYNEQFF. CDR3 coding DNA: TGTGCCAGCACCTTGGACCCGGGGACTAGCGGGAGATCCTACAATGAGCAGTTCTTC.

The J gene is TRBJ2-1, the V gene TRBV6-6, with 7 positions matching TRBD2. Germline CDR1 MNHNY, CDR2 SVGAGI (reference sequence). CDR3 size: 15 residues. Trimming removed 5 bases from V and 3 bases from J; junction bases left unmatched: 7. CDR3 sequence: CASSPSGYLYNEQFF. The CDR3, as DNA: TGTGCCAGCAGTCCTAGCGGATACCTCTACAATGAGCAGTTCTTC.